This T cell receptor (gamma chain) was observed in a study of gamma delta lymphoproliferative disorders and STAT genes. Study-level information: Gamma-chain libraries were built from at least 50 ng of genomic DNA with the LymphoTrack Dx TCRG Assay. Study-wide results and limits: Delta repertoires did not separate groups, but patient gamma repertoires clustered apart. Symptomatic patients' major clones used less common gene combinations than indolent patients'.

Genomic DNA from isolated PBMCs served as the sequencing template. Under 2017 WHO criteria, patients were classed as T-LGLL or HSTCL. From germline, CDR1 is VTNTFY and CDR2 YDVSTARD (reference sequence). CDR3 length equals 13 residues. By frequency in the sample, this clone is medium-sized. Its antigen is not known. TCRdb's protein, taken from a much larger clone, differs from this DNA's translation at residue 5, likely owing to a read error; the protein displayed comes from the DNA. TCRdb reanalysed the multiplex PCR reads with CATT. The repertoire holds around 1,200 gamma-chain clones, with 9% to 10% as singletons.

This sequence originates from a human donor with gamma-delta T-cell large granular lymphocyte leukemia. This chain connects TRGV3 to TRGJP2. Input material: blood. The CDR3 bases are TGTGCCACCTGGGGCAGGCCCGATTGGATCAAGACGTTT. Protein sequence: CATWGRPDWIKTF.